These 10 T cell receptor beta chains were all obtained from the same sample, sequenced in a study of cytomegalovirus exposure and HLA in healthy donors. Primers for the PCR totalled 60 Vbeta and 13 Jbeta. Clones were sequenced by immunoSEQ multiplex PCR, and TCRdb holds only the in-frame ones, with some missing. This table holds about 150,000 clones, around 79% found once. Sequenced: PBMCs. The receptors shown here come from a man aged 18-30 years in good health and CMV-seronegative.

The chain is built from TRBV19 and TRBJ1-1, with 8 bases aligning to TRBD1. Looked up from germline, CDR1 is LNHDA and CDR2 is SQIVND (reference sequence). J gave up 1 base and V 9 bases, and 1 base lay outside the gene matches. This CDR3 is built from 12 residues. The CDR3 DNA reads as TGTGCCAGCCAGGGGGCGAACACTGAAGCTTTCTTT. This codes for CASQGANTEAFF.

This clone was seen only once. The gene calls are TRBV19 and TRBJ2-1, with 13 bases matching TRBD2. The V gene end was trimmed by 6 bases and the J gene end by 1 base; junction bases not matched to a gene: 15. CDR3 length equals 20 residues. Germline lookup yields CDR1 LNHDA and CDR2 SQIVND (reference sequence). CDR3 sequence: CASSLWTSGGTGKSYNEQFF. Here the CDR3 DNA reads TGTGCCAGTAGCCTGTGGACTAGCGGGGGAACGGGGAAATCCTACAATGAGCAGTTCTTC.

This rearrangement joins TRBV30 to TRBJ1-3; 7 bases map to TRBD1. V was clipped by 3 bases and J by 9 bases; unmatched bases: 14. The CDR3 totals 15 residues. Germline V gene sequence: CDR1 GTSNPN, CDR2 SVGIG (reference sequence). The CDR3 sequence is CAWRVGTESRGTIYF. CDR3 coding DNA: TGTGCCTGGAGGGTCGGGACAGAGAGCAGAGGCACCATATATTTT.

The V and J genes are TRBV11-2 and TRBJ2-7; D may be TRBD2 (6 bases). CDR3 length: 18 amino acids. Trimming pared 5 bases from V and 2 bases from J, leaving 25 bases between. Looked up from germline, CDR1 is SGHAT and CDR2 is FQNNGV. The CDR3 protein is CASSPTSLTGTRTYEQYF. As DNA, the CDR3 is TGTGCCAGCAGCCCGACTTCCCTCACGGGGACTCGCACCTACGAGCAGTACTTC.

The CDR3 sequence: CASSEQGVREKLFF. The CDR3 coding sequence is TGTGCCAGCAGCGAACAGGGGGTCAGGGAAAAACTGTTTTTT. This sequence joins TRBV7-9 and TRBJ1-4; 8 nucleotides line up with TRBD1. Germline-derived CDR1 and CDR2 are SEHNR and FQNEAQ (reference sequence). The CDR3 loop spans 14 amino acids. V shed 5 bases, J shed 8 bases, and the junction held 7 bases outside the gene matches.

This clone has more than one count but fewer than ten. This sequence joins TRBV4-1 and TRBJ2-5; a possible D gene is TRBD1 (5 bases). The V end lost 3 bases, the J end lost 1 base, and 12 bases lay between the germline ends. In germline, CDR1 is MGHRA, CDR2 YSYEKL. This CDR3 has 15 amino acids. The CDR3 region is CASSHQGPLQETQYF. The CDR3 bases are TGCGCCAGCAGCCACCAGGGCCCTCTCCAAGAGACCCAGTACTTC.

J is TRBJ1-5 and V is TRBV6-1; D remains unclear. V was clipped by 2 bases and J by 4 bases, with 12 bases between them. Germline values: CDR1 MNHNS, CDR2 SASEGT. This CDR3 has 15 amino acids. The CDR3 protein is CASSERRRRNQPQHF. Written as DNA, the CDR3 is TGTGCCAGCAGTGAAAGGAGACGGAGAAATCAGCCCCAGCATTTT.

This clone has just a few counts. CDR3 loop: CASSPSWGREQYF. The CDR3 DNA sequence: TGTGCCAGCAGCCCAAGCTGGGGGCGGGAGCAGTACTTC. The J gene is TRBJ2-7, the V gene TRBV11-3; D might be TRBD1 (6 bases). The germline V gene encodes CDR1 SGHNT and CDR2 YENEEA. The length of the CDR3 is 13 residues. Trimming stripped 5 bases from V and 7 bases from J, with 15 bases between.

Here the CDR3 DNA reads TGCGCCAGCAGCGCCCTAGCGGGGGAAACCCAGTACTTC. This encodes CASSALAGETQYF. This chain joins TRBV5-1 and TRBJ2-5; TRBD2 matches 10 bases. The CDR3 is 13 amino acids. In germline, CDR1 is SGHRS, CDR2 YFSETQ. Trimming took 4 bases from V and 8 from J; bases not matched to a gene: 5. The full variable domain, completed using reference TRBV5-1 and TRBJ2-5, is KAGVTQTPRYLIKTRGQQVTLSCSPISGHRSVSWYQQTPGQGLQFLFEYFSETQRNKGNFPGRFSGRQFSNSRSEMNVSTLELGDSALYLCASSALAGETQYFGPGTRLLVL.

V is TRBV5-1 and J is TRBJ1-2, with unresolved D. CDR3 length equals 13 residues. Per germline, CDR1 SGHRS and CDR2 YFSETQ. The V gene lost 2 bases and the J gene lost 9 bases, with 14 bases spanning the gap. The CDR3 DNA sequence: TGCGCCAGCAGCTTAATGAGGGATTTGAGCTACACCTTC. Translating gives CASSLMRDLSYTF.